Listed here are 12 T cell receptor beta chains from one sample, sequenced in a study of early T cells in non-severe SARS-CoV-2 infection. A single record per CDR3 protein comes from TCRdb applying MiXCR to the 5' RACE reads. The sample carries some 83,000 distinct CDR3 sequences, 10% recorded once. The material sequenced was whole blood, taken at baseline. These receptors came from an adult who was a healthcare worker with PCR-confirmed SARS-CoV-2 infection or an uninfected control (not recorded which).

The table lists this clonotype with a few counts. The genes are TRBV7-2 and TRBJ2-3; 15 bases are shared with TRBD2. This CDR3 has 19 residues. The ends lost 1 base at V and 5 bases at J; junction bases unmatched: 10. Germline-derived CDR1 and CDR2 are SGHTA and FQGNSA. The chain's CDR3 is CASSLGTSGRARPRDTQYF. In DNA, the CDR3 is TGTGCCAGCAGCTTAGGGACTAGCGGGAGGGCCAGGCCGAGAGATACGCAGTATTTT.

In its sample, this clonotype was seen a few times. The chain carries TRBV20-1 and TRBJ2-2; D may be TRBD1 (6 bases). The CDR3 is 14 amino acids. Germline CDR1 and CDR2: DFQATT and SNEGSKA (reference sequence). V was trimmed by 5 bases and J by 4 bases, leaving 14 bases between them. CDR3 residues: CSALQQGSTGELFF. The CDR3 region has the DNA TGCAGTGCTCTACAACAGGGAAGCACCGGGGAGCTGTTTTTT.

At least ten counts were recorded for this clonotype. The junction and the germline gene differ at one end; a read error may be behind it. The chain joins TRBV2 to TRBJ2-5; D gene uncertain. Per germline, CDR1 SNHLY and CDR2 FYNNEI. The CDR3 has 11 amino acids. CDR3 region: CASRDPGQKRF. The CDR3 DNA reads TGTGCCAGCAGGGACCCGGGCCAAAAACGGTTC.

This clonotype appeared a few times. The chain joins TRBV6-5 to TRBJ1-2, with 7 bases lining up with TRBD1. With 6 bases clipped from V and 8 bases from J, the junction kept 9 bases outside the gene matches. Germline lookup yields CDR1 MNHEY and CDR2 SVGAGI. CDR3 size: 13 residues. The CDR3 coding sequence is TGTGCCAGCAGCGGAGGGGGCAGTGAGGGCTACACCTTC. Its translation is CASSGGGSEGYTF.

The CDR3 region is CASSSGTVFGYTF. CDR3 bases: TGTGCCAGCAGCTCCGGGACAGTATTTGGCTACACCTTC. V usage is TRBV5-6 and J usage is TRBJ1-2; 7 bases match TRBD1. The ends lost 3 bases at V and 7 bases at J; junction bases unmatched: 6. This CDR3 contains 13 residues. Germline CDR1 is SGHDT and CDR2 is YYEEEE.

The chain joins TRBV7-9 to TRBJ1-1; D remains ambiguous. Between the trimmed V and J ends, which lost 5 bases and 2 bases, there was a span of 12 bases. Germline V gene data show CDR1 as SEHNR and CDR2 as FQNEAQ (reference sequence). This CDR3 has 14 amino acids. CDR3 in amino acids: CASSLEAVNTEAFF. The CDR3 nucleotides are TGTGCCAGCAGCCTGGAGGCTGTTAACACTGAAGCTTTCTTT.

This clonotype was seen many times. The chain is built from TRBV4-2 and TRBJ2-2; 7 nucleotides line up with TRBD2. The CDR3 extends over 13 amino acids. Germline values: CDR1 LGHNA, CDR2 YNFKEQ. With 4 bases clipped from V and 6 bases from J, the junction kept 2 bases outside the gene matches. The CDR3 spells CASSLAGAGELFF. CDR3 coding DNA: TGTGCCAGCAGCCTCGCGGGGGCCGGGGAGCTGTTTTTT.

At least ten counts were recorded for this clonotype. J is TRBJ2-3 and V is TRBV5-1, with D maybe TRBD2 (6 bases). Germline V gene sequence: CDR1 SGHRS, CDR2 YFSETQ. Trimming shortened V by 5 bases and J by 3 bases, and 7 bases separated the two germline ends. CDR3 length equals 12 residues. The CDR3 loop reads CASRSGTDTQYF. The DNA for the CDR3 is TGCGCCAGCAGGAGCGGGACAGATACGCAGTATTTT. The variable domain in full, completed from reference TRBV5-1 and TRBJ2-3, reads KAGVTQTPRYLIKTRGQQVTLSCSPISGHRSVSWYQQTPGQGLQFLFEYFSETQRNKGNFPGRFSGRQFSNSRSEMNVSTLELGDSALYLCASRSGTDTQYFGPGTRLTVL.

This clonotype was seen only a few times. This chain joins TRBV7-3 and TRBJ2-1; TRBD1 agrees at 9 bases. The CDR3 is 18 amino acids. V shed 0 bases and J 6 bases; nucleotides not matched to a gene: 12. Germline V gene sequence: CDR1 SGHTA, CDR2 FQGTGA. CDR3 DNA sequence: TGTGCCAGCAGCTTAACGTCGGCCGGGACAGGGTCGATCAATGAGCAGTTCTTC. Residues: CASSLTSAGTGSINEQFF. Together with reference TRBV7-3 and TRBJ2-1, the CDR3 gives the full variable domain: GAGVSQTPSNKVTEKGKYVELRCDPISGHTALYWYRQSLGQGPEFLIYFQGTGAADDSGLPNDRFFAVRPEGSVSTLKIQRTERGDSAVYLCASSLTSAGTGSINEQFFGPGTRLTVL.

This clonotype showed up just a few times. The V gene is TRBV7-2, the J gene TRBJ2-1; TRBD1 aligns across 7 bases. CDR1 and CDR2 (germline): SGHTA, FQGNSA. The CDR3 covers 17 residues. V lost 0 bases and J lost 5; bases outside the gene matches: 10. The CDR3 DNA reads as TGTGCCAGCAGCTTAGCAATCCTCTCAGGGGGTAACAATGAGCAGTTCTTC. Its translation is CASSLAILSGGNNEQFF.

The chain joins TRBV20-1 to TRBJ2-3; 7 nucleotides match TRBD2. V was clipped by 4 bases and J by 4 bases; unmatched bases: 14. CDR3 length: 16 amino acids. The germline CDR1 and CDR2 sequences are DFQATT and SNEGSKA (reference sequence). The CDR3, as DNA: TGCAGTGCTACGGCCACTAGCGCGAGCTATCCAGATACGCAGTATTTT. Its translation is CSATATSASYPDTQYF.

This clonotype has a handful of counts. The CDR3 loop reads CASNEIPKETQYF. The CDR3 nucleotides read TGTGCCAGCAACGAGATCCCAAAAGAGACCCAGTACTTC. This rearrangement joins TRBV28 to TRBJ2-5; no firm D call. V gave up 7 bases and J gave up 3 bases, with 12 bases separating them. Germline V gene sequence: CDR1 MDHEN, CDR2 SYDVKM. This CDR3 comprises 13 residues.